Following are 6 T cell receptor beta chains from one sample sequenced in a study of control samples from healthy donors and cancer patients. Sequencing was performed with immunoSEQ multiplex PCR; in TCRdb, only in-frame clones are kept and a portion is missing. The sample includes approximately 140,000 clones, approximately 94% of them seen just once. The specimen was blood. The receptors shown here come from a man between 35 and 55 years old in good health.

J is TRBJ1-6 and V is TRBV4-3, with TRBD1 as a possible D gene (5 bases). The CDR3 is 16 residues long. V lost 0 bases and J lost 7, with 13 bases in between. Looked up from germline, CDR1 is LGHNA and CDR2 is YSLEER. CDR3 nucleotides: TGCGCCAGCAGCCAAGAGACAGAACAGGAGAATTCACCCCTCCACTTT. Translated: CASSQETEQENSPLHF.

This chain joins TRBV6-2 or TRBV6-3 and TRBJ1-4; no clear D gene. The CDR3 has 12 residues. Trimming left V 5 bases short and J 1 base short, with 2 bases between. Germline V CDR1 and CDR2: MNHEY, SVGEGT. For the CDR3, the DNA is TGTGCCAGCAGTGGAACTAATGAAAAACTGTTTTTT. Protein product: CASSGTNEKLFF.

About this clone: The sample has other DNA sequences that encode this CDR3 too. The J gene is TRBJ1-5, the V gene TRBV5-6; D is uncertain. Trimming left V 3 bases short and J 2 bases short, with 6 bases between. Germline V CDR1 and CDR2: SGHDT, YYEEEE. CDR3 size: 13 residues. CDR3 DNA: TGTGCCAGCAGCTCTGGTGGCAATCAGCCCCAGCATTTT. Its translation is CASSSGGNQPQHF.

This clone was counted once. The chain recombines TRBV7-8 with TRBJ1-4; D is perhaps TRBD1 (5 bases). Germline CDR1 is SGHVS and CDR2 is FQNEAQ. The CDR3 has 17 amino acids. V lost 0 bases to trimming and J lost 5 bases, with 16 bases between them. CDR3 DNA: TGTGCCAGCAGCTTAGCCCGTATGGGGACGGGAAATGAAAAACTGTTTTTT. It is translated as CASSLARMGTGNEKLFF.

The chain couples TRBV11-2 to TRBJ1-3; possible D gene TRBD1, 5 bases. Deletions cut 0 bases from V and 5 bases from J, with 8 bases between. Germline V gives CDR1 SGHAT, CDR2 FQNNGV. The CDR3 consists of 14 residues. DNA of the CDR3: TGTGCCAGCAGCTTAGAGGGACGGCGAAACACCATATATTTT. Translated: CASSLEGRRNTIYF.

This clone has a single count. V is TRBV15 and J is TRBJ2-3; no reliable D call. The CDR3 covers 15 residues. CDR1 and CDR2 from the germline V gene are LNHNV and YYDKDF (reference sequence). V lost 1 base to trimming and J lost 1 base, with 9 bases between them. For the CDR3, the DNA is TGTGCCACCAGCAGAGTTTATGAGGGCACAGATACGCAGTATTTT. It translates to CATSRVYEGTDTQYF.